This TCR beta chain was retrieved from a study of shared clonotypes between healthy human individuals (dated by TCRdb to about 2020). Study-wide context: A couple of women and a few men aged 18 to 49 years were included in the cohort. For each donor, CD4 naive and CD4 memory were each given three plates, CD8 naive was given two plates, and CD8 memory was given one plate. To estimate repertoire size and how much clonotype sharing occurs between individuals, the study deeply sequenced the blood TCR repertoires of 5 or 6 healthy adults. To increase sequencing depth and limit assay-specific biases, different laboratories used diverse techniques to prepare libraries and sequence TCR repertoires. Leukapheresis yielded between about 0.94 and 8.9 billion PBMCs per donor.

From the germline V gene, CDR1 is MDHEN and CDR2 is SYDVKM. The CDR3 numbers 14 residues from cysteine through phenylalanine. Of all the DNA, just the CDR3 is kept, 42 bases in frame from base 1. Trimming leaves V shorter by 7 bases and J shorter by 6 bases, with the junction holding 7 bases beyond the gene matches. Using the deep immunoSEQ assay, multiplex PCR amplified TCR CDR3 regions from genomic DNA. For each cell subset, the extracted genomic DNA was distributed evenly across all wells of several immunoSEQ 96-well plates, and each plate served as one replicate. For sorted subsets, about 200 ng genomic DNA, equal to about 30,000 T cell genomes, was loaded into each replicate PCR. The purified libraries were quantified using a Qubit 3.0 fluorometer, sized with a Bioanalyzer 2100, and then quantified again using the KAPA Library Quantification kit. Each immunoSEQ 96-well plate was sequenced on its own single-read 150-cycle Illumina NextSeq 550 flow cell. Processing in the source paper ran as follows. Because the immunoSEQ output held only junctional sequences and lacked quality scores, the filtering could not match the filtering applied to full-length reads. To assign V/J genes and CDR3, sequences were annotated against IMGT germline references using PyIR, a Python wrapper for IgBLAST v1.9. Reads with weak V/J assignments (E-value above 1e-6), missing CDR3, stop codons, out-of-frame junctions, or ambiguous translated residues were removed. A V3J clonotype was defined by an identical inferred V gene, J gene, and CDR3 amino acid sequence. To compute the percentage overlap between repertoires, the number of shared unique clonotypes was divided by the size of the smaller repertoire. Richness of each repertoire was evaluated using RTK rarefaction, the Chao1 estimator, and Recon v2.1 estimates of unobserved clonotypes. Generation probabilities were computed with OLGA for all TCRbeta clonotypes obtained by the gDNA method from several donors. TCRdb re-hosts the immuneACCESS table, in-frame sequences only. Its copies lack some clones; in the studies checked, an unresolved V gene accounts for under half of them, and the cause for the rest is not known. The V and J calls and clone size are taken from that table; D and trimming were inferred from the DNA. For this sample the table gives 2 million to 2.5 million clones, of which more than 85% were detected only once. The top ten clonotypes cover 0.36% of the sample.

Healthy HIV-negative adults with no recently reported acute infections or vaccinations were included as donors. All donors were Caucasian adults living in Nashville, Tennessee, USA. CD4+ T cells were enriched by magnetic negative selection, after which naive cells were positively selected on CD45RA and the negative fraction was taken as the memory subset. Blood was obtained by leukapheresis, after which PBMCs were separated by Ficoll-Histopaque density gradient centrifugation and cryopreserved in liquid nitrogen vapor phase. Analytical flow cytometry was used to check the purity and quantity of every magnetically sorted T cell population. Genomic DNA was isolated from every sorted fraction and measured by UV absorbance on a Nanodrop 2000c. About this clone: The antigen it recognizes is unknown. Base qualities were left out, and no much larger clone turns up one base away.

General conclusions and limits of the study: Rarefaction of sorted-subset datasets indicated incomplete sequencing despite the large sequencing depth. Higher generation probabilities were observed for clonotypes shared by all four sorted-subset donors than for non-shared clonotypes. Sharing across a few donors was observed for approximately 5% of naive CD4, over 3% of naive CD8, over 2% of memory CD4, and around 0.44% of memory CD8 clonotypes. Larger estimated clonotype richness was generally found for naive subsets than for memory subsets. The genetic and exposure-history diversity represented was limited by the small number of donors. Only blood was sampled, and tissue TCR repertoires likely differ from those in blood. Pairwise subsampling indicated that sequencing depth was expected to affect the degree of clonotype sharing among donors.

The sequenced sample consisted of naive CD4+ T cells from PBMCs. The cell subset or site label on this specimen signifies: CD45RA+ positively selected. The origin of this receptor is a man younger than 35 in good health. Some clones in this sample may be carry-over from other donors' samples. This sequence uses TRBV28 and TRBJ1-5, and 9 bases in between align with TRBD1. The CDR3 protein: CASTSGTGFQPQHF. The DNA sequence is TGTGCCAGCACGTCCGGGACAGGGTTTCAGCCCCAGCATTTT.